These T cell receptor beta chains were read from a single sample in a study of T cells expressing NK-cell markers. TCRdb reanalyzed the 5' RACE reads, giving one entry per CDR3 protein sequence and no DNA. The ten top clones account for 59%, within a sample of some 16,000 distinct CDR3 sequences. The sequencing sample was made of blood T cells: a sorted CD56 or NKG2C T cell subset, CD4+ or CD8+ T cells, or bulk PBMC T cells (not recorded which). The receptors originated from a man aged 18-75 years in good health. Each CDR3 is given with its conserved first and last residue.

j_gene | v_gene | CDR3aa
TRBJ2-6 | TRBV7-2 | CASSSSIGSGANVLTF
TRBJ2-3 | TRBV6-2/TRBV6-3 | CASSFWRGASTDTQYF
TRBJ2-7 | TRBV15 | CATSREAGTVGHEQYF
TRBJ1-2 | TRBV3-1 | CASSQGTGFGYTF
TRBJ2-2 | TRBV7-9 | CASSENTGELFF
TRBJ1-1 | TRBV10-2 | CATQGGTEAFF
TRBJ1-1 | TRBV3-1 | CASSPSGQGSFGAFF
TRBJ2-2 | TRBV7-2 | CASSPGTSGGGRLFF
TRBJ2-7 | TRBV5-1 | CASSLGSGSTFSYEQYF
TRBJ1-1 | TRBV29-1 | CSVGFRGTSNTEAFF
TRBJ2-1 | TRBV12-3/TRBV12-4 | CASREGGSRHEQFF
TRBJ2-1 | TRBV6-1 | CASRSSGSSHNEQFF
TRBJ1-6 | TRBV15 | CATSRAVGSPLHF
TRBJ1-4 | TRBV16 | CASSQVGIGGHEKLFF
TRBJ1-2 | TRBV14 | CASSQQGATNYGYTF
TRBJ2-1 | TRBV11-2 | CASSLGPQYEQFF
TRBJ1-1 | TRBV15 | CATSRGSGITEAFF
TRBJ1-1 | TRBV28 | CASSLLLGQTEAFF
TRBJ1-1 | TRBV3-1 | CASSQEHGTYTEAFF
TRBJ1-2 | TRBV29-1 | CSVEDRPGASGYTF